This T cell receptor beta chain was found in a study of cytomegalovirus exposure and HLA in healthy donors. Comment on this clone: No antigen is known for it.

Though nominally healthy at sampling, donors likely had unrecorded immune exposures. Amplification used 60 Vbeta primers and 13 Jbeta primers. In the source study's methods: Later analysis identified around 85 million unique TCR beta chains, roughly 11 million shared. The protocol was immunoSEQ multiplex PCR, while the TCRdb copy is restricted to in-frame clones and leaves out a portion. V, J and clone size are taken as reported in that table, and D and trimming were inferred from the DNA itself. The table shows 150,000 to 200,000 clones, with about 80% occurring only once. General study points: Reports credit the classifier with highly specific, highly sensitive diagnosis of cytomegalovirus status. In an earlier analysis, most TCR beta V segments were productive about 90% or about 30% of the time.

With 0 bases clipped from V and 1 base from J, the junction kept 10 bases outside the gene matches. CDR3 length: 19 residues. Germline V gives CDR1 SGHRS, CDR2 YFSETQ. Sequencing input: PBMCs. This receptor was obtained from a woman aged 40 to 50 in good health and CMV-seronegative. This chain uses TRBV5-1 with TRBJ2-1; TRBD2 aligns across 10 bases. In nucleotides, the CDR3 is TGCGCCAGCAGCTTGGGCCCCGCTCTAGCGGGAGTATCCTACAATGAGCAGTTCTTC. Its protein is CASSLGPALAGVSYNEQFF.